Sequencing of this T cell receptor (beta chain) was carried out in a study of blood T cell repertoires in COVID-19. Study summary: Both acute and convalescent COVID-19 samples were obtained from the United States, Italy and Spain. The analysed material was cDNA or gDNA that came from T cells, B-cell-depleted T cells, or PBMCs.

CDR3 length: 14 residues. Germline CDR1 LGHDT, CDR2 YNNKEL (reference sequence). V trimming: 5 bases; J trimming: 5 bases; junction bases outside the gene matches: 5. Original analysis: The assay estimated nucleated cells by amplifying reference gene primers. Here immunoSEQ multiplex PCR was the method, and the copy in TCRdb shows in-frame clones only, minus some. The V and J calls and the clone size are those of that table, but D and trimming were determined from the DNA. The table includes tens of thousands of clones, more than 80% detected once. Sequenced: peripheral blood. The J gene is TRBJ1-4, the V gene TRBV3-1 (or the pseudogene TRBV3-2); TRBD1 matches 7 bases. This receptor was identified in a man at least 80 years old with acute or convalescent COVID-19. The CDR3 sequence: CASSARDRNEKLFF. As DNA, the CDR3 is TGTGCCAGCAGCGCGCGGGACAGAAATGAAAAACTGTTTTTT.